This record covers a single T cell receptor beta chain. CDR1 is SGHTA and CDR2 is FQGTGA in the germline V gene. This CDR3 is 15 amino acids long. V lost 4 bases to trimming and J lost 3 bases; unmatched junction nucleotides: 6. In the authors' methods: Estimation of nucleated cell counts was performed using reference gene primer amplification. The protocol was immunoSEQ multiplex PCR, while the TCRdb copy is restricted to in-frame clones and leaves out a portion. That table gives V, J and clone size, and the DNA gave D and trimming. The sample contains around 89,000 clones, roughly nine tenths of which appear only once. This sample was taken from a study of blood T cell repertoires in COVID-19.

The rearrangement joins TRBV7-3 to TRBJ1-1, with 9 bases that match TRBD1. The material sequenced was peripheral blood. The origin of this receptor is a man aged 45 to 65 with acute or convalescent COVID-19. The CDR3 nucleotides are TGTGCCAGCAGCTCACCGGGACAGGGCGACACTGAAGCTTTCTTT. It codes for CASSSPGQGDTEAFF.